The next 31 T cell receptor beta chains were all read from a single sample in a study of control samples from healthy donors and cancer patients. The method was immunoSEQ multiplex PCR; TCRdb's version includes in-frame clones alone and lacks a portion of them. The table lists 60,000 to 75,000 clones, around 82% of them singletons. Input material: blood. The origin of the receptors is a man aged 50 or older in good health.

The rearrangement links TRBV10-3 to TRBJ2-2; 7 bases line up with TRBD1. The junction had 7 bases not matched to a gene; V was cut back by 2 bases and J by 7 bases. Per germline, CDR1 ENHRY and CDR2 SYGVKD. The CDR3 runs to 15 residues. The CDR3 bases are TGTGCCATCAGTGAGACTTCCAGGGGGAGCGGGGAGCTGTTTTTT. Its protein is CAISETSRGSGELFF.

In DNA form, the CDR3 reads TGTGCCAGCAGCTTGGAACTGTACAATGAGCAGTTCTTC. Translation gives CASSLELYNEQFF. The rearrangement joins TRBV5-4 to TRBJ2-1, with D uncertain. CDR1 and CDR2 (germline): SGHNT, YYREEE (reference sequence). The CDR3 sequence is 13 residues long. Trimming took 0 bases from V and 4 from J, leaving 5 bases between them. The variable domain in full, completed from reference TRBV5-4 and TRBJ2-1, reads ETGVTQSPTHLIKTRGQQVTLRCSSQSGHNTVSWYQQALGQGPQFIFQYYREEENGRGNFPPRFSGLQFPNYSSELNVNALELDDSALYLCASSLELYNEQFFGPGTRLTVL.

The gene calls are TRBV9 and TRBJ2-2; a weak D match, TRBD1 (6 bases). Per germline, CDR1 SGDLS and CDR2 YYNGEE. The V and J ends lost 3 bases and 6 bases respectively, with 12 bases between them. This CDR3 has 14 amino acids. CDR3 DNA: TGTGCCAGCAGCGGGGGCTACAGGGCCGGGGAGCTGTTTTTT. Its protein is CASSGGYRAGELFF.

The chain carries TRBV6-5 and TRBJ1-3; D unresolved. This CDR3 has 14 amino acids. The V and J ends lost 5 bases and 0 bases respectively, with 8 bases between them. Germline V gene sequence: CDR1 MNHEY, CDR2 SVGAGI. The DNA for the CDR3 is TGTGCCAGCAGTCTCGGTCCCTCTGGAAACACCATATATTTT. It specifies CASSLGPSGNTIYF.

The genes are TRBV27 and TRBJ2-7, with D perhaps matching TRBD2 (6 bases). Germline V gene sequence: CDR1 MNHEY, CDR2 SMNVEV (reference sequence). The CDR3 runs 16 residues. V lost 1 base, J lost 3 bases, and 16 bases lay in between. CDR3 loop: CASSLWSTAGIYEQYF. DNA for the CDR3: TGTGCCAGCAGTTTATGGTCCACGGCGGGGATCTACGAGCAGTACTTC.

The V call is TRBV5-1, the J call TRBJ2-7; tentatively, D is TRBD1 (6 bases). The germline V gene encodes CDR1 SGHRS and CDR2 YFSETQ. V was trimmed by 0 bases and J by 6 bases, leaving 13 bases between them. The CDR3 consists of 14 residues. The CDR3 DNA reads TGCGCCAGCAGCTTGGGGCAGGGGCCCTCCGAGCAGTACTTC. Translating it yields CASSLGQGPSEQYF.

This sequence joins TRBV3-1 (or the pseudogene TRBV3-2) and TRBJ1-5; no clear D gene. The length of the CDR3 is 15 residues. V was shortened by 4 bases and J by 3 bases, with 13 bases between the two germline ends. CDR1 LGHDT and CDR2 YNNKEL come from the germline V gene (reference sequence). The CDR3 here is CASSPRAGNNQPQHF. In DNA, the CDR3 is TGTGCCAGCAGCCCCCGCGCGGGAAACAATCAGCCCCAGCATTTT.

This chain uses TRBV11-3 with TRBJ2-1; D might be TRBD2 (6 bases). Germline V gene data show CDR1 as SGHNT and CDR2 as YENEEA. This CDR3 region has 13 residues. The V and J ends lost 6 bases and 2 bases respectively, with 8 bases between them. The CDR3 here is CASSGGAYNEQFF. The DNA of the CDR3 is TGTGCCAGCAGTGGCGGGGCCTACAATGAGCAGTTCTTC.

This rearrangement joins TRBV18 to TRBJ1-4, with D hard to call. This CDR3 has 15 amino acids. The ends were cut back, 2 bases at V and 4 bases at J, with 11 bases in the middle. Germline CDR1 and CDR2: KGHSH and LQKENI. CDR3 nucleotide sequence: TGTGCCAGCTCACCAGTGGTAGGGCTTAATGAAAAACTGTTTTTT. Its protein is CASSPVVGLNEKLFF.

V is TRBV7-3 and J is TRBJ1-2; D is ambiguous. The V gene's germline CDR1 is SGHTA and CDR2 FQGTGA. The CDR3 loop spans 12 amino acids. Trimming cost V 5 bases and J 8 bases, with 12 bases left between them. CDR3 region: CASSPGSGGYTF. The CDR3 coding sequence is TGTGCCAGCAGCCCAGGTTCGGGGGGCTACACCTTC.

This clone is medium-sized by share. CDR3 coding DNA: TGTGCCAGTAGTATTAGCGGGAGCTCCTACAATGAGCAGTTCTTC. It is translated as CASSISGSSYNEQFF. This chain connects TRBV19 to TRBJ2-1; 9 bases agree with TRBD2. The CDR3 has 15 residues. CDR1 is LNHDA, CDR2 SQIVND, per germline (reference sequence). The V segment lost 3 bases and the J segment 0 bases; nucleotides outside the gene matches: 0. Full variable domain (rest looked up from reference TRBV19 and TRBJ2-1): DGGITQSPKYLFRKEGQNVTLSCEQNLNHDAMYWYRQDPGQGLRLIYYSQIVNDFQKGDIAEGYSVSREKKESFPLTVTSAQKNPTAFYLCASSISGSSYNEQFFGPGTRLTVL.

The chain has TRBV7-9 and TRBJ2-4; tentatively, D is TRBD1 (8 bases). Trimming pared 5 bases from V and 6 bases from J, leaving 20 bases between. The germline gives CDR1 SEHNR, CDR2 FQNEAQ (reference sequence). This CDR3 has 16 amino acids. CDR3 in DNA: TGTGCCAGCAGCCACTGGACGGACAGGGAGGGAAACATTCAGTACTTC. Protein product: CASSHWTDREGNIQYF.

The chain couples TRBV19 to TRBJ2-2; D perhaps matches TRBD1 (6 bases). V lost 6 bases to trimming and J lost 0 bases, with 11 bases between them. CDR3 length: 15 residues. Germline CDR1 is LNHDA and CDR2 is SQIVND (reference sequence). The CDR3 region is CASSGTHSNTGELFF. CDR3 bases: TGTGCCAGTAGCGGGACACACTCGAACACCGGGGAGCTGTTTTTT.

This clone was recorded only once. V gene TRBV11-2 combines with J gene TRBJ2-7; 7 bases align to TRBD2. V shed 5 bases, J shed 6 bases, and the junction held 19 bases outside the gene matches. This CDR3 has 17 amino acids. The germline CDR1 and CDR2 sequences are SGHAT and FQNNGV. The DNA of the CDR3 is TGTGCCAGCAGCCATTTCCAAAAGAGTGCGGGGGAAGGCGAGCAGTACTTC. As protein: CASSHFQKSAGEGEQYF.

The chain combines TRBV5-1 with TRBJ2-1; D is perhaps TRBD2 (6 bases). This CDR3 is 14 amino acids long. Germline V gene data show CDR1 as SGHRS and CDR2 as YFSETQ. Trimming took 3 bases from V and 8 from J, leaving 15 bases between them. CDR3: CASSYATSLYEQFF. The CDR3 nucleotides read TGCGCCAGCAGCTATGCCACTAGCCTGTATGAGCAGTTCTTC.

This chain uses TRBV29-1 with TRBJ1-6; D may be TRBD1 (6 bases). The CDR3 has 14 amino acids. The ends were cut back, 1 base at V and 9 bases at J, with 13 bases in the middle. Germline lookup yields CDR1 SQVTM and CDR2 ANQGSEA. The DNA of the CDR3 is TGCAGCGTTGAAGGCAGGGGAACTGGTTCACCCCTCCACTTT. Residues: CSVEGRGTGSPLHF.

The rearrangement joins TRBV4-3 to TRBJ2-5, with D unresolved. The CDR3 consists of 15 residues. The ends were cut back, 0 bases at V and 4 bases at J, with 12 bases in the middle. From germline, CDR1 is LGHNA and CDR2 YSLEER. The CDR3 here is CASSQDLGNRETQYF. Here the CDR3 DNA reads TGCGCCAGCAGCCAAGATTTGGGCAACCGAGAGACCCAGTACTTC.

The chain carries TRBV11-3 and TRBJ2-3, with D perhaps TRBD2 (5 bases). CDR1 is SGHNT and CDR2 is YENEEA in the germline V gene. The V end lost 1 base, the J end lost 0 bases, and 8 bases lay between the germline ends. CDR3 length: 15 residues. CDR3 sequence: CASSLGGFSTDTQYF. In DNA, the CDR3 is TGTGCCAGCAGCTTAGGCGGGTTTAGCACAGATACGCAGTATTTT.

The chain is built from TRBV6-1 and TRBJ1-5; maybe TRBD1 (5 bases). Germline assignment: CDR1 MNHNS and CDR2 SASEGT. Trimming pared 1 base from V and 2 bases from J, leaving 24 bases between. CDR3 size: 20 residues. The CDR3: CASSEGRSFSHGHRNQPQHF. The CDR3, as DNA: TGTGCCAGCAGTGAAGGCCGATCATTTTCCCACGGACACCGCAATCAGCCCCAGCATTTT.

The chain joins TRBV19 to TRBJ1-1; D is possibly TRBD1 (5 bases). Germline V CDR1 and CDR2: LNHDA, SQIVND (reference sequence). V lost 8 bases, J lost 2 bases, and 21 bases lay in between. This CDR3 comprises 16 residues. CDR3 coding DNA: TGTGCCAGTTTCCTTCGGGGGTCTAGGAAAAACACTGAAGCTTTCTTT. Translating gives CASFLRGSRKNTEAFF. Using reference TRBV19 and TRBJ1-1 for the parts outside the CDR3, the full variable domain is DGGITQSPKYLFRKEGQNVTLSCEQNLNHDAMYWYRQDPGQGLRLIYYSQIVNDFQKGDIAEGYSVSREKKESFPLTVTSAQKNPTAFYLCASFLRGSRKNTEAFFGQGTRLTVV.

The chain has TRBV5-1 and TRBJ1-1, with 7 bases aligning to TRBD1. CDR3 size: 13 residues. Germline loops: CDR1 SGHRS, CDR2 YFSETQ. V was clipped by 2 bases and J by 8 bases; unmatched bases: 6. CDR3 sequence (DNA): TGCGCCAGCAGCTTAACCCGGACAGGCGAAGCTTTCTTT. Encoded protein: CASSLTRTGEAFF.

The chain recombines TRBV7-6 with TRBJ1-5; tentative D call: TRBD1 (5 bases). CDR3 length: 17 amino acids. In germline, CDR1 is SGHVS, CDR2 FNYEAQ. V was trimmed by 4 bases and J by 1 base, leaving 17 bases between them. CDR3 loop: CASSSASGAGSNQPQHF. The CDR3 DNA sequence: TGTGCCAGCAGCTCCGCATCCGGGGCAGGAAGCAATCAGCCCCAGCATTTT. Variable domain in full (rest from reference TRBV7-6 and TRBJ1-5): GAGVSQSPRYKVTKRGQDVALRCDPISGHVSLYWYRQALGQGPEFLTYFNYEAQQDKSGLPNDRFSAERPEGSISTLTIQRTEQRDSAMYRCASSSASGAGSNQPQHFGDGTRLSIL.

CDR3 protein: CASSYGEPGNTIYF. In nucleotides, the CDR3 is TGTGCCAGCAGTTACGGGGAACCCGGAAACACCATATATTTT. The chain recombines TRBV6-5 with TRBJ1-3, with unresolved D. Germline V gene sequence: CDR1 MNHEY, CDR2 SVGAGI. The CDR3 length is 14 residues. V was pared by 2 bases and J by 4 bases, with 9 bases between.

Here the CDR3 reads CASSYETGRVGELFF. As DNA, the CDR3 is TGTGCCAGCAGCTACGAGACGGGGAGGGTCGGGGAGCTGTTTTTT. This sequence joins TRBV7-3 and TRBJ2-2, with 7 bases matching TRBD2. Trimming at V came to 4 bases and at J to 7 bases, leaving 9 bases not matched to a gene. This CDR3 is built from 15 residues. Germline-derived CDR1 and CDR2 are SGHTA and FQGTGA.

The V gene is TRBV11-2, the J gene TRBJ1-6; D is undetermined. Looked up from germline, CDR1 is SGHAT and CDR2 is FQNNGV. The length of the CDR3 is 14 residues. Trimming took off 1 base at V and 7 bases at J, with 8 bases between the two ends. CDR3: CASSLGAENSPLHF. Here the CDR3 DNA reads TGTGCCAGCAGCTTAGGAGCAGAGAATTCACCCCTCCACTTT.

The genes are TRBV5-4 and TRBJ1-1, with 11 bases that match TRBD1. The V gene's germline CDR1 is SGHNT and CDR2 YYREEE (reference sequence). J lost 6 bases, V lost 3 bases, and 1 base had no gene match. The CDR3 is 13 residues long. The CDR3 reads CASSWDRGAEAFF. CDR3 bases: TGTGCCAGCAGCTGGGACAGGGGGGCTGAAGCTTTCTTT. Variable domain in full (rest from reference TRBV5-4 and TRBJ1-1): ETGVTQSPTHLIKTRGQQVTLRCSSQSGHNTVSWYQQALGQGPQFIFQYYREEENGRGNFPPRFSGLQFPNYSSELNVNALELDDSALYLCASSWDRGAEAFFGQGTRLTVV.

The chain couples TRBV27 to TRBJ1-4, with no clear D. Germline values: CDR1 MNHEY, CDR2 SMNVEV (reference sequence). The CDR3 runs to 14 residues. V was pared by 6 bases and J by 8 bases, with 16 bases between. The CDR3 region has the DNA TGTGCCAGCAGGGCCGGAAGGATTAGGGAAAAACTGTTTTTT. Protein sequence: CASRAGRIREKLFF.

The CDR3 spells CASSPRTGDKNIQYF. CDR3 bases: TGTGCCAGCTCACCCAGGACAGGGGACAAAAACATTCAGTACTTC. The chain is built from TRBV18 and TRBJ2-4, with 9 bases aligning to TRBD1. This CDR3 spans 15 amino acids. The germline gives CDR1 KGHSH, CDR2 LQKENI. The J segment lost 3 bases and the V segment lost 3 bases, leaving 3 bases of the junction unmatched.

The genes are TRBV19 and TRBJ2-3; D ambiguous. Per the germline V gene, CDR1 is LNHDA and CDR2 is SQIVND (reference sequence). V was pared by 6 bases and J by 0 bases, with 10 bases between. The CDR3 length is 14 residues. CDR3 in amino acids: CASSGFSSTDTQYF. CDR3 sequence (DNA): TGTGCCAGTAGCGGATTCTCTAGCACAGATACGCAGTATTTT.

The chain recombines TRBV6-2 or TRBV6-3 with TRBJ1-5; D gene ambiguous. This CDR3 is built from 13 residues. V dropped 2 bases and J dropped 2 bases, with 4 bases sitting between them. Germline V gene sequence: CDR1 MNHEY, CDR2 SVGEGT. CDR3 sequence (DNA): TGTGCCAGCAGTTACATGGGCAATCAGCCCCAGCATTTT. This sequence encodes CASSYMGNQPQHF.

In the case of this clone: A much more abundant neighbour one base away suggests this may be a read error. The chain has TRBV7-9 and TRBJ1-1, with 7 positions matching TRBD1. Germline-derived CDR1 and CDR2 are SEHNR and FQNEAQ (reference sequence). V lost 5 bases, J lost 3 bases, and 3 bases stayed unmatched. The CDR3 runs 13 residues. CDR3 sequence (DNA): TGTGCCAGCAGCCCTACAGGGGACACTGAAGCTTTCTTT. As protein: CASSPTGDTEAFF. The whole variable domain, filled in from reference TRBV7-9 and TRBJ1-1, reads DTGVSQNPRHKITKRGQNVTFRCDPISEHNRLYWYRQTLGQGPEFLTYFQNEAQLEKSRLLSDRFSAERPKGSFSTLEIQRTEQGDSAMYLCASSPTGDTEAFFGQGTRLTVV.